The next 16 T cell receptor beta chains were all read from a single sample in a study of somatic mutations in cytotoxic T cells in rheumatoid arthritis. Clones were sequenced by immunoSEQ multiplex PCR, and TCRdb holds only the in-frame ones, with some missing. Of under 3,000 clones listed, about 77% are singletons. The sequencing sample was made of CD8+ T cells sorted from blood. These receptors were collected from a man between 65 and 85 years old with rheumatoid arthritis.

V is TRBV11-2 and J is TRBJ1-2; 7 nucleotides line up with TRBD1. J lost 8 bases, V lost 5 bases, and 11 bases had no gene match. Germline CDR1 is SGHAT and CDR2 is FQNNGV. The CDR3 length is 14 residues. The CDR3 region is CASSRRDRKDGYTF. For the CDR3, the DNA is TGTGCCAGCAGCCGCCGGGACAGAAAAGACGGCTACACCTTC. The entire variable domain, with the rest obtained from reference TRBV11-2 and TRBJ1-2, is as follows: EAGVAQSPRYKIIEKRQSVAFWCNPISGHATLYWYQQILGQGPKLLIQFQNNGVVDDSQLPKDRFSAERLKGVDSTLKIQPAKLEDSAVYLCASSRRDRKDGYTFGSGTRLTVV.

In DNA, the CDR3 is TGTGCCAGCAGCCTGTCAGGACAGGGCTGGACTGAAGCTTTCTTT. Protein sequence: CASSLSGQGWTEAFF. The chain joins TRBV16 to TRBJ1-1; 8 bases match TRBD1. CDR1 is KGHSY and CDR2 is FQNENV in the germline V gene. Germline trimming cut 4 bases from V and 5 bases from J; bases unmatched to any gene: 9. This CDR3 is 15 amino acids long.

V gene TRBV6-4 combines with J gene TRBJ1-5; D not certain. The germline V and J ends were trimmed by 4 bases and 4 bases, with 11 bases remaining between them. The CDR3 totals 14 residues. CDR1 and CDR2 (germline): MRHNA, SNTAGT. Written as DNA, the CDR3 is TGTGCCAGCAGTGGTCTGTCCAGTAATCAGCCCCAGCATTTT. It specifies CASSGLSSNQPQHF.

The chain carries TRBV19 and TRBJ1-1; possibly TRBD1 for D (6 bases). From germline, CDR1 is LNHDA and CDR2 SQIVND (reference sequence). The CDR3 runs to 14 residues. The V and J ends lost 7 bases and 2 bases respectively, with 14 bases between them. The chain's CDR3 is CASNSQGSNTEAFF. The CDR3 DNA reads TGTGCCAGTAACTCCCAGGGGTCCAACACTGAAGCTTTCTTT.

The V call is TRBV9, the J call TRBJ2-3; D is possibly TRBD1 (5 bases). This CDR3 comprises 15 residues. The germline gives CDR1 SGDLS, CDR2 YYNGEE. V was pared by 0 bases and J by 2 bases, with 10 bases between. CDR3 in amino acids: CASSVGGRNTDTQYF. CDR3 sequence (DNA): TGTGCCAGCAGCGTAGGGGGCCGCAACACAGATACGCAGTATTTT.

The chain joins TRBV2 to TRBJ2-1, with D unclear. Trimming took off 5 bases at V and 2 bases at J, with 4 bases between the two ends. Germline CDR1 and CDR2: SNHLY and FYNNEI. The CDR3 loop spans 12 amino acids. In DNA form, the CDR3 reads TGTGCCAGCAGTCCAGCCTACAATGAGCAGTTCTTC. Protein: CASSPAYNEQFF. The whole variable domain, remainder taken from reference TRBV2 and TRBJ2-1, is EPEVTQTPSHQVTQMGQEVILRCVPISNHLYFYWYRQILGQKVEFLVSFYNNEISEKSEIFDDQFSVERPDGSNFTLKIRSTKLEDSAMYFCASSPAYNEQFFGPGTRLTVL.

The chain links TRBV6-4 to TRBJ2-3, with unresolved D. V was clipped by 9 bases and J by 2 bases, with 9 bases between them. The CDR3 is 12 amino acids. CDR1 and CDR2 from the germline V gene are MRHNA and SNTAGT. DNA of the CDR3: TGTGCCAGAGACTCCGACACAGATACGCAGTATTTT. Translated, it gives CARDSDTDTQYF.

Only one count was recorded for this clone. The genes are TRBV5-6 and TRBJ1-4; no reliable D call. Deletions cut 2 bases from V and 5 bases from J, with 10 bases between. The CDR3 loop spans 14 amino acids. Looked up from germline, CDR1 is SGHDT and CDR2 is YYEEEE. The CDR3 is CASSLFPRNEKLFF. In nucleotides, the CDR3 is TGTGCCAGCAGCTTATTTCCGAGGAATGAAAAACTGTTTTTT.

This clone has just a few counts. The CDR3 sequence is CASSELGGEAFF. In nucleotides, the CDR3 is TGTGCCAGCAGTGAATTGGGCGGGGAAGCTTTCTTT. The gene calls are TRBV25-1 and TRBJ1-1; D gene uncertain. Between the trimmed V and J ends, which lost 1 base and 8 bases, there was a span of 8 bases. CDR3 length: 12 amino acids. Germline assignment: CDR1 MGHDK and CDR2 SYGVNS.

The chain links TRBV27 to TRBJ1-1, with D possibly being TRBD1 (5 bases). The CDR3 totals 11 residues. In germline, CDR1 is MNHEY, CDR2 SMNVEV (reference sequence). Trimming took off 7 bases at V and 8 bases at J, with 11 bases between the two ends. The CDR3 DNA is TGTGCCAGCACCAAAAACAGGGAAGCTTTCTTT. It specifies CASTKNREAFF.

The V and J genes are TRBV11-2 and TRBJ2-7; 9 positions match TRBD2. In germline, CDR1 is SGHAT, CDR2 FQNNGV. The CDR3 extends over 19 amino acids. With V trimmed by 3 bases and J by 3 bases, 18 bases remained unmatched. Here the CDR3 reads CASSFYGLASARKGYEQYF. The CDR3 DNA sequence: TGTGCCAGCAGCTTTTACGGACTAGCGTCCGCAAGAAAAGGCTACGAGCAGTACTTC.

The genes are TRBV10-3 and TRBJ2-1; 9 bases map to TRBD2. V lost 4 bases and J lost 2; bases outside the gene matches: 3. The CDR3 contains 15 residues. Germline CDR1 ENHRY, CDR2 SYGVKD. The CDR3 region has the DNA TGTGCCATCAGTGGGACTAGCGATCCCTACAATGAGCAGTTCTTC. Protein product: CAISGTSDPYNEQFF.

V usage is TRBV27 and J usage is TRBJ2-1, with TRBD2 matching 10 bases. Germline V gene data show CDR1 as MNHEY and CDR2 as SMNVEV (reference sequence). V dropped 4 bases and J dropped 4; count of bases not matched to a gene: 4. The CDR3 extends over 15 amino acids. CDR3 in DNA: TGTGCCAGCAGTTCGGGACTAGCGCATTACAATGAGCAGTTCTTC. It encodes CASSSGLAHYNEQFF.

V is TRBV15 and J is TRBJ2-2; 14 nucleotides match TRBD2. The J segment lost 6 bases and the V segment lost 2 bases, leaving 8 bases of the junction unmatched. CDR1 and CDR2 from the germline V gene are LNHNV and YYDKDF (reference sequence). The CDR3 is 18 residues long. CDR3: CATSRQTSGRASAGELFF. CDR3 coding DNA: TGTGCCACCAGCAGACAGACTAGCGGGAGGGCCTCGGCCGGGGAGCTGTTTTTT.

The genes are TRBV6-6 and TRBJ1-1; 8 nucleotides match TRBD1. From germline, CDR1 is MNHNY and CDR2 SVGAGI (reference sequence). The CDR3 covers 15 residues. With V trimmed by 2 bases and J by 3 bases, 5 bases remained unmatched. CDR3 residues: CASSYNGQGDTEAFF. In DNA, the CDR3 is TGTGCCAGCAGTTACAACGGACAGGGAGACACTGAAGCTTTCTTT.

The chain employs TRBV7-3 and TRBJ2-1; 10 nucleotides match TRBD2. The CDR3 totals 16 residues. Germline V gene lookup returns CDR1 SGHTA and CDR2 FQGTGA. J lost 5 bases, V lost 0 bases, and 4 bases had no gene match. CDR3 region: CASSLTGLAGDNEQFF. CDR3 coding DNA: TGTGCCAGCAGCTTAACTGGGCTAGCGGGAGACAATGAGCAGTTCTTC.